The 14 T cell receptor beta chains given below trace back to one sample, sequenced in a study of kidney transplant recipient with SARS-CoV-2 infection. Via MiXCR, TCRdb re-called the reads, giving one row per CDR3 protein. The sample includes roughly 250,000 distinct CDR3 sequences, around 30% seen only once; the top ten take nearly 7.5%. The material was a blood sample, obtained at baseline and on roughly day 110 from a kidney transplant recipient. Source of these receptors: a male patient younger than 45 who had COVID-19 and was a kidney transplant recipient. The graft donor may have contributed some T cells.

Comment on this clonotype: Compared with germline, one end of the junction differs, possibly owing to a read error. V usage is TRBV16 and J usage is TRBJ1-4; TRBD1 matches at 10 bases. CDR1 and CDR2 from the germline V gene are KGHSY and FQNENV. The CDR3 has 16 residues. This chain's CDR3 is CANSQSRTGGKEKLFF. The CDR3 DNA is TGTGCCAACAGCCAATCGAGGACAGGGGGTAAAGAAAAACTGTTTTTT.

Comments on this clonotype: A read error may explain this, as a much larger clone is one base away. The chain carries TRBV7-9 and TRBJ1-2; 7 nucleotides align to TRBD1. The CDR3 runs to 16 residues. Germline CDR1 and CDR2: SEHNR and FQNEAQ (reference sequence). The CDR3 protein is CASSSSKGASVYGYIF. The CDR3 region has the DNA TGTGCCAGCAGCTCCAGTAAGGGGGCGAGTGTTTATGGCTACATCTTC. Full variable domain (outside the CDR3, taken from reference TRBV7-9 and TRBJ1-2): DTGVSQNPRHKITKRGQNVTFRCDPISEHNRLYWYRQTLGQGPEFLTYFQNEAQLEKSRLLSDRFSAERPKGSFSTLEIQRTEQGDSAMYLCASSSSKGASVYGYIFGSGTRLTVV.

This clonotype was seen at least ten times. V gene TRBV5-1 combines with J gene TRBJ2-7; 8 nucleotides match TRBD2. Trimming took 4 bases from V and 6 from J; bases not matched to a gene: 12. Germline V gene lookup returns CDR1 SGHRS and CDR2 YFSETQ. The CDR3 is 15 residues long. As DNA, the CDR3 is TGCGCCAGCAGCCTAACGGGAGCGGGAGTCTCCGAGCAGTACTTC. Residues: CASSLTGAGVSEQYF.

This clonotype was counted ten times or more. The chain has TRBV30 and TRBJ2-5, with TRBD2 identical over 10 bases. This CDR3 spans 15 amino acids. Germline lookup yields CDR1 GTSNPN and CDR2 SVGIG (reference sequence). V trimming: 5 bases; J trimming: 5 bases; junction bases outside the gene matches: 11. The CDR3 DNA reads TGTGCCTGGCAGCGGGAGGGCCTATATGTTGAGACCCAGTACTTC. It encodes CAWQREGLYVETQYF.

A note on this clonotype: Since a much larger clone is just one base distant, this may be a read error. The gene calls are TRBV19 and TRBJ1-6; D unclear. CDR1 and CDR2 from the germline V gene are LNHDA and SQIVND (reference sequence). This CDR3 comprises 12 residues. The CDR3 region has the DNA TGTGCCGGTAGTATGGACGGATCACCCCTCCACTTT. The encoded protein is CAGSMDGSPLHF.

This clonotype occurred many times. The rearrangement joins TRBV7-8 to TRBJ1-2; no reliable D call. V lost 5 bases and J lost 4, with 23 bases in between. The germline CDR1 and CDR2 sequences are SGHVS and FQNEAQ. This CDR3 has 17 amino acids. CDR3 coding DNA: TGTGCCAGCAGCGTTAAACGGTTTACCCGAAAGACCTATGGCTACACCTTC. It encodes CASSVKRFTRKTYGYTF.

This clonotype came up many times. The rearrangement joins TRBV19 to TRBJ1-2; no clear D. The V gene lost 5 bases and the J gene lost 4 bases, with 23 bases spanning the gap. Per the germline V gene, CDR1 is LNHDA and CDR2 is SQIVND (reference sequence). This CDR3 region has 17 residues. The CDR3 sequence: CASSARMTNRKTYGYTF. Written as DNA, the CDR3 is TGTGCCAGTAGTGCCCGGATGACAAATCGAAAGACCTATGGCTACACCTTC.

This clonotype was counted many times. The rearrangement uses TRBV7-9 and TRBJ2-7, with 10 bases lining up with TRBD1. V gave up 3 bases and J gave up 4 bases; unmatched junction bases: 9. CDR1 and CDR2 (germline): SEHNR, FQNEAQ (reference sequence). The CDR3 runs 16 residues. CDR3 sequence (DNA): TGTGCCAGCAGCTTCCACGGGGGACAGGGGTTTTACGAGCAGTACTTC. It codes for CASSFHGGQGFYEQYF. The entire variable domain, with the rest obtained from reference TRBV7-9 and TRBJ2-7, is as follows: DTGVSQNPRHKITKRGQNVTFRCDPISEHNRLYWYRQTLGQGPEFLTYFQNEAQLEKSRLLSDRFSAERPKGSFSTLEIQRTEQGDSAMYLCASSFHGGQGFYEQYFGPGTRLTVT.

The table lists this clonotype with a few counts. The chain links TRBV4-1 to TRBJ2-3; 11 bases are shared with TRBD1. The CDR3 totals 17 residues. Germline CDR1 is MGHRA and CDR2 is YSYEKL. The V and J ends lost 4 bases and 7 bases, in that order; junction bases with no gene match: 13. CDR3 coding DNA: TGCGCCAGCAGCCCAGAGCCGGGACAGGGGGGGAAGAATACGCAGTATTTT. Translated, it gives CASSPEPGQGGKNTQYF.

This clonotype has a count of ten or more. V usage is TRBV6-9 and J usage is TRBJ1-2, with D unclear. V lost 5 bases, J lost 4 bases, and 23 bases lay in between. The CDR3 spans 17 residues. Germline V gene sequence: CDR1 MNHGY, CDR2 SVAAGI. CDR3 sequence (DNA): TGTGCCAGCAGTCAGATGTTGCCTTACGGAAAGACCTATGGCTACACCTTC. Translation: CASSQMLPYGKTYGYTF.

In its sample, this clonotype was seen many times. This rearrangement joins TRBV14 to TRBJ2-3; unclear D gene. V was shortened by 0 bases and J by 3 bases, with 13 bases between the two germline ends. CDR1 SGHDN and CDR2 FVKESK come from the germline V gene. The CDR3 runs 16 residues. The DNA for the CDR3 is TGTGCCAGCAGCCAAGAGCTGCGGAGAGAGACAGATACGCAGTATTTT. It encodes CASSQELRRETDTQYF.

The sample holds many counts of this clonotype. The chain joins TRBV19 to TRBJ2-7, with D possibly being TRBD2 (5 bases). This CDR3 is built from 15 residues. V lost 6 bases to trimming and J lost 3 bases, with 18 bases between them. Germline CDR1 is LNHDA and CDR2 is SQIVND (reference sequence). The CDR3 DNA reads TGTGCCAGTAGACGGGGATCGGATGGAAACTACGAGCAGTACTTC. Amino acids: CASRRGSDGNYEQYF.

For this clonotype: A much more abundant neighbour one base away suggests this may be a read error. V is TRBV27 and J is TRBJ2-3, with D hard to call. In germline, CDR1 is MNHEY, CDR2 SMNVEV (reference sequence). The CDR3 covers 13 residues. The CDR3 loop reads CASSHSDADTRYF. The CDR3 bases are TGTGCCAGCAGTCATTCGGACGCAGATACGCGGTATTTT.

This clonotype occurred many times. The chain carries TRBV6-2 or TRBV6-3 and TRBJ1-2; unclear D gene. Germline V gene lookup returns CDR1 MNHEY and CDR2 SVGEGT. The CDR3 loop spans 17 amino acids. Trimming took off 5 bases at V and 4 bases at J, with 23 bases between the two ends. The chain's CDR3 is CASSNATCIGKTYGYTF. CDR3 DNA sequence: TGTGCCAGCAGTAACGCGACCTGCATCGGAAAGACCTATGGCTACACCTTC.